The 28 T cell receptor beta chains below were found in one sample sequenced in a study of T cells in Graves' hyperthyroidism and ophthalmopathy. The investigators amplified TCR beta CDR3 regions from RNA transcripts. HTBI primers were used for first-round RT-PCR of the TCR CDR3. MiXCR was run by TCRdb on the multiplex PCR reads, yielding one entry per CDR3 protein. The data contain about 290,000 distinct CDR3 sequences, around 15% of them singletons. The sequenced sample consisted of blood. These receptors were collected from a woman aged 40 to 50 with Graves' hyperthyroidism.

The V and J genes are TRBV24-1 and TRBJ2-1; 16 nucleotides match TRBD2. Germline V gene data show CDR1 as KGHDR and CDR2 as SFDVKD. The CDR3 length is 17 residues. The V segment lost 4 bases and the J segment 6 bases; nucleotides outside the gene matches: 5. CDR3 sequence: CATSELGTSGRANEQFF. CDR3 nucleotide sequence: TGTGCCACCAGTGAACTTGGGACTAGCGGGAGGGCCAATGAGCAGTTCTTC.

This clonotype has ten or more counts. The junction differs from germline at one of its ends, possibly a read error. The J gene is TRBJ1-4, the V gene TRBV3-1; weak D call: TRBD1 (5 bases). This CDR3 is 15 amino acids long. CDR1 and CDR2 from the germline V gene are LGHDT and YNNKEL (reference sequence). The CDR3 here is CANSQDPGENEKLFF. The CDR3 DNA is TGTGCCAACAGCCAAGACCCGGGGGAGAATGAAAAACTGTTTTTT.

This clonotype was counted ten times or more. The chain joins TRBV20-1 to TRBJ2-3; 9 bases are shared with TRBD1. V gave up 1 base and J gave up 7 bases; unmatched junction bases: 6. Germline CDR1 is DFQATT and CDR2 is SNEGSKA (reference sequence). The CDR3 loop spans 14 amino acids. CDR3 sequence reads: CSARVGTGKNTQYF. The CDR3 DNA is TGCAGTGCTAGAGTGGGGACAGGGAAAAATACGCAGTATTTT.

This clonotype was detected many times. The V call is TRBV7-9, the J call TRBJ2-3, with a possible D match to TRBD1 (6 bases). The CDR3 is 15 residues long. The V end was cut by 2 bases, the J end by 3 bases, with 12 bases between. Germline V gene data show CDR1 as SEHNR and CDR2 as FQNEAQ (reference sequence). The CDR3 region is CASSLFQGLTDTQYF. The CDR3, as DNA: TGTGCCAGCAGCTTATTCCAGGGGCTGACAGATACGCAGTATTTT. The full variable domain, rest sourced from reference TRBV7-9 and TRBJ2-3, is DTGVSQNPRHKITKRGQNVTFRCDPISEHNRLYWYRQTLGQGPEFLTYFQNEAQLEKSRLLSDRFSAERPKGSFSTLEIQRTEQGDSAMYLCASSLFQGLTDTQYFGPGTRLTVL.

This clonotype was observed many times. V usage is TRBV12-3 or TRBV12-4 and J usage is TRBJ2-7; D not certain. With 3 bases removed from V and 2 bases from J, the gap between germline ends came to 8 bases. The length of the CDR3 is 13 residues. Here the CDR3 reads CASSFGQAYEQYF. The CDR3 DNA is TGTGCCAGCAGTTTTGGCCAAGCCTACGAGCAGTACTTC.

This clonotype was found many times. The chain joins TRBV3-1 to TRBJ2-1; the match to TRBD2 covers 12 bases. This CDR3 has 16 amino acids. With 1 base clipped from V and 4 bases from J, the junction kept 2 bases outside the gene matches. Germline V gene lookup returns CDR1 LGHDT and CDR2 YNNKEL (reference sequence). The CDR3 sequence is CASSQGGTSGYNEQFF. CDR3 DNA sequence: TGTGCCAGCAGCCAAGGGGGGACTAGCGGGTACAATGAGCAGTTCTTC.

This clonotype has a handful of counts. The chain is built from TRBV5-4 and TRBJ2-1; the D gene is possibly TRBD2 (6 bases). The germline gives CDR1 SGHNT, CDR2 YYREEE (reference sequence). This CDR3 contains 16 residues. Trimming cost V 4 bases and J 7 bases, with 21 bases left between them. The CDR3 protein is CASSPMASEDLNEQFF. CDR3 DNA: TGTGCCAGCAGCCCTATGGCTAGCGAGGATCTGAATGAGCAGTTCTTC. The full variable domain, completed using reference TRBV5-4 and TRBJ2-1, is ETGVTQSPTHLIKTRGQQVTLRCSSQSGHNTVSWYQQALGQGPQFIFQYYREEENGRGNFPPRFSGLQFPNYSSELNVNALELDDSALYLCASSPMASEDLNEQFFGPGTRLTVL.

Ten or more counts support this clonotype. The J gene is TRBJ1-2, the V gene TRBV2; D ambiguous. Germline CDR1 SNHLY, CDR2 FYNNEI. This CDR3 contains 13 residues. V lost 6 bases to trimming and J lost 2 bases, with 10 bases between them. CDR3 bases: TGTGCCAGCAGAAGGGTTCTCAACTATGGCTACACCTTC. Translating gives CASRRVLNYGYTF.

This clonotype was observed many times. The CDR3 is CASSLKGLLTVSGNTIYF. The CDR3 bases are TGTGCCAGCAGCTTAAAAGGGTTGTTAACGGTCTCTGGAAACACCATATATTTT. The chain uses TRBV7-8 and TRBJ1-3; D gene uncertain. CDR1 and CDR2 from the germline V gene are SGHVS and FQNEAQ. This CDR3 is 18 amino acids long. Trimming left V 2 bases short and J 0 bases short, with 17 bases between.

There are a few counts of this clonotype. The chain is built from TRBV4-1 and TRBJ1-3, with 10 nucleotides matching TRBD1. The CDR3 covers 14 residues. Losses at the gene ends were 5 bases for V and 4 bases for J; bases not matched to a gene: 2. Germline V lookup: CDR1 MGHRA, CDR2 YSYEKL. CDR3 amino acids: CASSDRGQGNTIYF. CDR3 bases: TGCGCCAGCAGCGACAGGGGGCAAGGAAACACCATATATTTT.

This chain connects TRBV5-5 to TRBJ1-1, with D tentatively TRBD1 (6 bases). Trimming took 7 bases from V and 6 from J, leaving 19 bases between them. The CDR3 is 14 amino acids. Germline V gives CDR1 SGHKS, CDR2 YYEKEE (reference sequence). CDR3 region: CASEPSNRVPEAFF. The CDR3, as DNA: TGTGCCAGCGAACCGTCAAACAGGGTCCCTGAAGCTTTCTTT.

This clonotype was counted many times. The rearrangement uses TRBV5-1 and TRBJ2-5, with a possible D match to TRBD1 (6 bases). CDR3 length equals 15 residues. V was clipped by 1 base and J by 0 bases, with 10 bases between them. The germline V gene has CDR1 SGHRS and CDR2 YFSETQ. The CDR3 nucleotides read TGCGCCAGCAGCTTGTGGGCAGGGGACCAAGAGACCCAGTACTTC. This translates into CASSLWAGDQETQYF.

This clonotype showed up many times. CDR3 coding DNA: TGTGCCAGCAGTGACTCTGAGAACAATGAGCAGTTCTTC. It codes for CASSDSENNEQFF. The rearrangement links TRBV6-4 to TRBJ2-1; no reliable D call. The CDR3 has 13 residues. V dropped 0 bases and J dropped 5 bases, with 5 bases sitting between them. Germline loops: CDR1 MRHNA, CDR2 SNTAGT.

This clonotype was detected many times. The genes are TRBV27 and TRBJ2-1; 9 bases align to TRBD1. The CDR3 extends over 15 amino acids. The germline CDR1 and CDR2 sequences are MNHEY and SMNVEV (reference sequence). J was trimmed by 7 bases and V by 8 bases; bases with no gene match: 12. The CDR3 loop reads CASSPRDRDGNEQFF. The DNA for the CDR3 is TGTGCCAGCTCGCCCCGGGACAGGGATGGGAATGAGCAGTTCTTC.

This clonotype was observed at least ten times. The V and J genes are TRBV2 and TRBJ2-7; 9 bases fit TRBD2. Per the germline V gene, CDR1 is SNHLY and CDR2 is FYNNEI. Trimming removed 8 bases from V and 6 bases from J; junction bases left unmatched: 8. The CDR3 is made up of 13 amino acids. The chain's CDR3 is CASSGTSTGEQYF. For the CDR3, the DNA is TGTGCCAGCTCCGGGACTAGCACGGGCGAGCAGTACTTC.

The sample holds many counts of this clonotype. The J gene is TRBJ2-7, the V gene TRBV7-9; tentatively, D is TRBD1 (6 bases). Trimming took off 5 bases at V and 3 bases at J, with 14 bases between the two ends. Germline CDR1 reads SEHNR; CDR2 reads FQNEAQ (reference sequence). CDR3 length equals 14 residues. CDR3 bases: TGTGCCAGCAGCCTAGAGGACAGATTCTACGAGCAGTACTTC. It translates to CASSLEDRFYEQYF.

This clonotype was detected many times. This chain links TRBV5-1 with TRBJ2-3, with D maybe TRBD2 (5 bases). CDR3 length: 16 residues. V gave up 4 bases and J gave up 6 bases, with 21 bases separating them. Germline CDR1 is SGHRS and CDR2 is YFSETQ. CDR3 loop: CASSPPTGRAGDTQYF. The CDR3 coding sequence is TGCGCCAGCAGCCCCCCCACCGGGCGGGCCGGGGATACGCAGTATTTT. The complete variable domain, with remaining parts taken from reference TRBV5-1 and TRBJ2-3, reads KAGVTQTPRYLIKTRGQQVTLSCSPISGHRSVSWYQQTPGQGLQFLFEYFSETQRNKGNFPGRFSGRQFSNSRSEMNVSTLELGDSALYLCASSPPTGRAGDTQYFGPGTRLTVL.

This clonotype was recorded many times. The chain links TRBV6-1 to TRBJ2-3; no clear D. Germline values: CDR1 MNHNS, CDR2 SASEGT. CDR3 size: 15 residues. Trimming pared 3 bases from V and 0 bases from J, leaving 10 bases between. For the CDR3, the DNA is TGTGCCAGCAGTGACGGCCAAGGGAGCACAGATACGCAGTATTTT. Translated, it gives CASSDGQGSTDTQYF.

This clonotype was recorded at least ten times. The V call is TRBV6-1, the J call TRBJ2-1, with 16 nucleotides matching TRBD2. CDR3 length equals 13 residues. V lost 11 bases to trimming and J lost 6 bases; unmatched junction nucleotides: 1. The V gene's germline CDR1 is MNHNS and CDR2 SASEGT. The CDR3 DNA is TGTGCCGGGACTAGCGGGAGGGTCAATGAGCAGTTCTTC. Protein: CAGTSGRVNEQFF.

The sample holds many counts of this clonotype. This chain links TRBV12-3 or TRBV12-4 with TRBJ1-3; D ambiguous. The CDR3 length is 16 residues. V was shortened by 7 bases and J by 0 bases, with 16 bases between the two germline ends. The CDR3 loop is CASTLGSAISGNTIYF. CDR3 coding DNA: TGTGCCAGCACCCTGGGGTCAGCGATCTCTGGAAACACCATATATTTT.

This clonotype appeared a few times. The chain has TRBV12-3 or TRBV12-4 and TRBJ1-2; 9 nucleotides match TRBD1. V trimming: 10 bases; J trimming: 13 bases; junction bases outside the gene matches: 10. The CDR3 is 11 amino acids. The CDR3 sequence is CATVLQGALTF. Here the CDR3 DNA reads TGTGCCACCGTCTTACAGGGGGCCCTCACCTTC.

This clonotype was seen repeatedly, ten times or more. The chain links TRBV12-3 or TRBV12-4 to TRBJ2-1, with 16 nucleotides matching TRBD2. J gave up 15 bases and V 5 bases, and 7 bases lay outside the gene matches. This CDR3 is 14 amino acids long. The CDR3 spells CASSPGTSGRARFF. The CDR3 coding sequence is TGTGCCAGCAGTCCCGGGACTAGCGGGAGGGCGCGGTTCTTC.

A few counts support this clonotype. The chain combines TRBV20-1 with TRBJ2-3; maybe TRBD2 (5 bases). This CDR3 is built from 15 residues. V was trimmed by 4 bases and J by 4 bases, leaving 18 bases between them. Looked up from germline, CDR1 is DFQATT and CDR2 is SNEGSKA (reference sequence). The CDR3 reads CSANPRSGESDTQYF. The CDR3 region has the DNA TGCAGTGCTAATCCCAGGTCCGGGGAATCAGATACGCAGTATTTT.

This clonotype has at least ten counts. This chain connects TRBV24-1 to TRBJ1-1; TRBD1 agrees at 7 bases. The V and J ends lost 3 bases and 1 base, in that order; junction bases with no gene match: 4. Per the germline V gene, CDR1 is KGHDR and CDR2 is SFDVKD. This CDR3 has 15 residues. The CDR3 here is CATSDATGANTEAFF. DNA for the CDR3: TGTGCCACCAGTGATGCCACAGGGGCGAACACTGAAGCTTTCTTT.

This clonotype was seen ten or more times. The chain has TRBV2 and TRBJ2-7, with a weak D call TRBD1 (6 bases). Germline V gene data show CDR1 as SNHLY and CDR2 as FYNNEI. This CDR3 is built from 13 residues. Deletions cut 3 bases from V and 1 base from J, with 7 bases between. The CDR3 here is CASSEDRSYEQYF. CDR3 sequence (DNA): TGTGCCAGCAGTGAGGACAGATCCTACGAGCAGTACTTC. Full variable domain (missing parts from reference TRBV2 and TRBJ2-7): EPEVTQTPSHQVTQMGQEVILRCVPISNHLYFYWYRQILGQKVEFLVSFYNNEISEKSEIFDDQFSVERPDGSNFTLKIRSTKLEDSAMYFCASSEDRSYEQYFGPGTRLTVT.

Points on this clonotype: A read error may be the cause here, since a much bigger clone is one base away. This chain links TRBV11-2 with TRBJ2-1; tentative D call: TRBD2 (6 bases). V was trimmed by 2 bases and J by 9 bases, leaving 17 bases between them. The CDR3 has 15 amino acids. Germline V lookup: CDR1 SGHAT, CDR2 FQNNGV. The CDR3 bases are TGTGCCAGCAGCTTATTCCTCACTAGCTCCAGTGAGCAGTTCTTC. Its protein product is CASSLFLTSSSEQFF. Using reference TRBV11-2 and TRBJ2-1 for the parts outside the CDR3, the full variable domain is EAGVAQSPRYKIIEKRQSVAFWCNPISGHATLYWYQQILGQGPKLLIQFQNNGVVDDSQLPKDRFSAERLKGVDSTLKIQPAKLEDSAVYLCASSLFLTSSSEQFFGPGTRLTVL.

This clonotype has at least ten counts. This sequence joins TRBV10-3 and TRBJ2-7; maybe TRBD2 (6 bases). Germline CDR1 is ENHRY and CDR2 is SYGVKD. The CDR3 covers 14 residues. The germline V and J ends were trimmed by 7 bases and 9 bases, with 22 bases remaining between them. The CDR3 spells CAIMSEGRGDGQYF. CDR3 nucleotide sequence: TGTGCCATCATGTCGGAGGGACGAGGTGACGGGCAGTACTTC.

V is TRBV18 and J is TRBJ2-1; weak D call: TRBD2 (5 bases). The V gene's germline CDR1 is KGHSH and CDR2 LQKENI. Trimming shortened V by 4 bases and J by 4 bases, and 14 bases separated the two germline ends. This CDR3 has 15 amino acids. The CDR3 region is CASSLDLATYNEQFF. The CDR3 DNA reads TGTGCCAGCTCACTCGACTTAGCGACATACAATGAGCAGTTCTTC.